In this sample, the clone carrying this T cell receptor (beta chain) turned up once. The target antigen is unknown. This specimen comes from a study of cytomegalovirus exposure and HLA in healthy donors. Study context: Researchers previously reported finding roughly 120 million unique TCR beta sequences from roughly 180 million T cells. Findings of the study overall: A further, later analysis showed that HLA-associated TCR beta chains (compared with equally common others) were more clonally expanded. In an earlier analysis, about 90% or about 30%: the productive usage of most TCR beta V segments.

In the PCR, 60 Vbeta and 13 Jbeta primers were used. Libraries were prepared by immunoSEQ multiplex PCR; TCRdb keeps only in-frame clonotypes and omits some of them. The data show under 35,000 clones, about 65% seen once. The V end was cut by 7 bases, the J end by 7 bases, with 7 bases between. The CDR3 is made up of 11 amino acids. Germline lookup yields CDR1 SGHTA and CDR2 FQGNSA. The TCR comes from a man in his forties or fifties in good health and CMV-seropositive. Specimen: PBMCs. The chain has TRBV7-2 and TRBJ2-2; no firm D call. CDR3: CASTFYGELFF. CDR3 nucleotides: TGTGCCAGCACCTTTTACGGGGAGCTGTTTTTT.